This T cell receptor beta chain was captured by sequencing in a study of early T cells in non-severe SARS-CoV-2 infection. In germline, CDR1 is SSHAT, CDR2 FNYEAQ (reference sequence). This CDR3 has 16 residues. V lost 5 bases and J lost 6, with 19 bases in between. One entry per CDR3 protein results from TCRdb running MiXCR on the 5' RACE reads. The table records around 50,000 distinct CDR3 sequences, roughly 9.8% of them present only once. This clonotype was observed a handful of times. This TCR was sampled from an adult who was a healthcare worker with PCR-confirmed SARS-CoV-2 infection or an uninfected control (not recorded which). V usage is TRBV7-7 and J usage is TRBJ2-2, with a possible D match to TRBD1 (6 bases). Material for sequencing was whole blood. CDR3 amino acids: CASSLLPSGAAGELFF. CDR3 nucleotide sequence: TGTGCCAGCAGCCTGCTACCCTCAGGGGCCGCCGGGGAGCTGTTTTTT.